This TCR beta chain came from a study of T cell responses to AZD1222 COVID-19 vaccine. V was cut by 3 bases and J by 6 bases, with 10 bases left in between. This CDR3 contains 13 residues. Germline CDR1 SGDLS, CDR2 YYNGEE. Only in-frame clones appear in the TCRdb table, and some are missing; sequencing was by immunoSEQ multiplex PCR. Here the sample spans 150,000 or so clones, roughly nine tenths being singletons. Sequences were derived from peripheral blood, sampled 28 days after the second AZD1222 dose. The source is an adult who received the AZD1222 COVID-19 vaccine. The chain is built from TRBV9 and TRBJ2-1; D unclear. The CDR3 nucleotides are TGTGCCAGCAGCGAGCAGACCTTCAATGAGCAGTTCTTC. This sequence encodes CASSEQTFNEQFF.